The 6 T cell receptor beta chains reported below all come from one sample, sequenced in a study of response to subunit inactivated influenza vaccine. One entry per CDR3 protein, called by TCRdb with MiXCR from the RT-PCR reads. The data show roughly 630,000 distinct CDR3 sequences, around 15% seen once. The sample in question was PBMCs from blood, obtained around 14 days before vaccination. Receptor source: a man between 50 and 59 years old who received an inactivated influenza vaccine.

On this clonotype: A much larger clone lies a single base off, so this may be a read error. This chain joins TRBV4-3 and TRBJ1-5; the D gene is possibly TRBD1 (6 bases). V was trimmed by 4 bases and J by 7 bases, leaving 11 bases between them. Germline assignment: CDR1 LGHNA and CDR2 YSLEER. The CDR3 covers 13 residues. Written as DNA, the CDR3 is TGCGCCAGCAGCCCCGGACAGAAGCAGCCCCAGCATTTT. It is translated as CASSPGQKQPQHF.

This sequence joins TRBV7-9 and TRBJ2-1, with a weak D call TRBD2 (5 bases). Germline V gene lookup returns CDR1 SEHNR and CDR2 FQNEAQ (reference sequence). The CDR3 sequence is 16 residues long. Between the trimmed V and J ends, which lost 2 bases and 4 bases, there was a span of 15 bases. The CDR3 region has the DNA TGTGCCAGCAGCTTATTAGCGTCCCCCATATACAATGAGCAGTTCTTC. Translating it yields CASSLLASPIYNEQFF.

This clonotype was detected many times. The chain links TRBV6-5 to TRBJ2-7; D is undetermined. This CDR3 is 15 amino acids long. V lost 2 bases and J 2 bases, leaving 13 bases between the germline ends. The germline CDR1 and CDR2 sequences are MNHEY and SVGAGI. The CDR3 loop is CASSYGFGNTYEQYF. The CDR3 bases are TGTGCCAGCAGTTACGGGTTTGGGAATACCTACGAGCAGTACTTC.

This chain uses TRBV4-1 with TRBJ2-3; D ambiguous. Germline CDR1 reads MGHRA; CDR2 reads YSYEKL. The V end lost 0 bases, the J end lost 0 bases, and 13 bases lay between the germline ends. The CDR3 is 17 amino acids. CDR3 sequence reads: CASSQDTAPLSTDTQYF. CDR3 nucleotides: TGCGCCAGCAGCCAAGATACGGCACCCCTTAGCACAGATACGCAGTATTTT.

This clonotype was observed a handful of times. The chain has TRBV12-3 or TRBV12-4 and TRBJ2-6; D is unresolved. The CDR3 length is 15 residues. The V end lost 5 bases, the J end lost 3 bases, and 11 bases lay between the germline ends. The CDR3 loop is CASSLTLYGANVLTF. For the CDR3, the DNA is TGTGCCAGCAGTCTCACCCTTTATGGGGCCAACGTCCTGACTTTC.

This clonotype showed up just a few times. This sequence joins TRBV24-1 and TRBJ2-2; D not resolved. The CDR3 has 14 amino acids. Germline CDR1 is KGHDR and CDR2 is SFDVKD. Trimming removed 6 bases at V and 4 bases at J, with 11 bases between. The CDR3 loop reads CATSPGGGTGELFF. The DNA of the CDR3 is TGTGCCACCAGTCCAGGCGGTGGCACCGGGGAGCTGTTTTTT.